This T cell receptor (beta chain) was sequenced during a study of T cell responses to AZD1222 COVID-19 vaccine. The data were produced by immunoSEQ multiplex PCR, yet TCRdb's version contains in-frame clones alone and is incomplete. The sample has 55,000 to 80,000 clones, 84% seen once. The CDR3 loop spans 17 amino acids. The germline CDR1 and CDR2 sequences are MDHEN and SYDVKM. The ends lost 6 bases at V and 2 bases at J; junction bases unmatched: 12. The TCR comes from an adult in good health. The chain links TRBV28 to TRBJ2-7, with TRBD1 matching 11 bases. The sample consisted of peripheral blood, taken on day 0 of AZD1222 vaccination. The CDR3 is CASRGPSGQGVAYEQYF. The CDR3 bases are TGTGCCAGCAGGGGCCCCTCGGGACAGGGGGTAGCCTACGAGCAGTACTTC.